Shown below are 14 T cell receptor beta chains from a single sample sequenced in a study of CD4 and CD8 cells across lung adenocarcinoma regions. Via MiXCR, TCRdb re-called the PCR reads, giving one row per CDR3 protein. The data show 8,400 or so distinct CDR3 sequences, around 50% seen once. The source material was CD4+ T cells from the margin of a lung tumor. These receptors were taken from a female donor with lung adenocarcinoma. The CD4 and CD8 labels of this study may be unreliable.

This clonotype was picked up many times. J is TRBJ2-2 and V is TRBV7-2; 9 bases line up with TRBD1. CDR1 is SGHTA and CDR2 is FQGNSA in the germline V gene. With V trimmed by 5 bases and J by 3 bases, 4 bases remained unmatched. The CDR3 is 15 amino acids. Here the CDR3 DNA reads TGTGCCAGCAGCCAGGGACAGGGTCACACCGGGGAGCTGTTTTTT. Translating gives CASSQGQGHTGELFF.

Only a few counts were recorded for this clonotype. For the CDR3, the DNA is TGTGCCATCAGTCGGTCCCTCACAGATACGCAGTATTTT. Translated, it gives CAISRSLTDTQYF. The chain combines TRBV10-3 with TRBJ2-3; unclear D gene. V lost 5 bases, J lost 2 bases, and 8 bases lay in between. This CDR3 is built from 13 residues. CDR1 and CDR2 from the germline V gene are ENHRY and SYGVKD.

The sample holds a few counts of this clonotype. CDR3 DNA sequence: TGTGCCAGCAGCCAGACTAGCGGCACAGATACGCAGTATTTT. This sequence encodes CASSQTSGTDTQYF. The rearrangement links TRBV4-2 to TRBJ2-3, with 8 nucleotides matching TRBD2. V lost 3 bases, J lost 1 base, and 0 bases stayed unmatched. This CDR3 has 14 amino acids. The germline V gene encodes CDR1 LGHNA and CDR2 YNFKEQ.

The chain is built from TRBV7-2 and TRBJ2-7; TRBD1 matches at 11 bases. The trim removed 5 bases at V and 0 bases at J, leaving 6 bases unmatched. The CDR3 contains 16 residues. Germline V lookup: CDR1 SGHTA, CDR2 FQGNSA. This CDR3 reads CASSRGQGGLSYEQYF. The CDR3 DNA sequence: TGTGCCAGCAGCCGGGGACAGGGGGGACTCTCCTACGAGCAGTACTTC.

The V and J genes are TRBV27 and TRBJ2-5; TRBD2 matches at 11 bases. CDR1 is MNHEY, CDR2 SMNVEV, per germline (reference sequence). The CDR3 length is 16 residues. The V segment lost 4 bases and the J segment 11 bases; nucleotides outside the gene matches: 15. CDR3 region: CASSSSGTSGYNEQYF. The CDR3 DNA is TGTGCCAGCAGTTCAAGCGGGACTAGCGGATACAATGAGCAGTACTTC.

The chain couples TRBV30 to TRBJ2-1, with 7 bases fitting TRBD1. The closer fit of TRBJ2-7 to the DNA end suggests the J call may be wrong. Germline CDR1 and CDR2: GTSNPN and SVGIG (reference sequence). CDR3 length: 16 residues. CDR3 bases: TGTGCCTGGAGTGCGACTGTTAAGGACAGGCTCTACGAGCAGTACTTC. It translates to CAWSATVKDRLYEQYF.

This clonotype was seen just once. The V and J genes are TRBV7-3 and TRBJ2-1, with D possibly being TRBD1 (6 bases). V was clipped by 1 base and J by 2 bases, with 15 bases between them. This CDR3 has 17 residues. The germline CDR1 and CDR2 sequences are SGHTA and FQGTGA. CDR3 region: CASSLMDTRGPYNEQFF. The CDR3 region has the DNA TGTGCCAGCAGCTTAATGGATACCAGGGGCCCCTACAATGAGCAGTTCTTC.

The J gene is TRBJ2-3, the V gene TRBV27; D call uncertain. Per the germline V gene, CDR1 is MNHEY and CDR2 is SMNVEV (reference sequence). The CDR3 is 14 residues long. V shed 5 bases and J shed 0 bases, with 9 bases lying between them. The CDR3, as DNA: TGTGCCAGCAGTCCGCGATCTAGCACAGATACGCAGTATTTT. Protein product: CASSPRSSTDTQYF.

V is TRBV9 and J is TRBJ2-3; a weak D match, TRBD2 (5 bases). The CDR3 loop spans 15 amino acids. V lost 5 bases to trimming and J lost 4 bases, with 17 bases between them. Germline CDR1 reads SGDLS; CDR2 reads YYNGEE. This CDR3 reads CASRGRRDSPDTQYF. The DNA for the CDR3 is TGTGCCAGCAGGGGTCGACGGGATAGTCCAGATACGCAGTATTTT.

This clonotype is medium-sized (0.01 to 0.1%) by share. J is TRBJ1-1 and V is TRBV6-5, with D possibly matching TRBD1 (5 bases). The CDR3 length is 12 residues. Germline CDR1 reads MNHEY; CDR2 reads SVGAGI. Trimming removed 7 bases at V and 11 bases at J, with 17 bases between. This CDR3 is CASNHRGQEAFF. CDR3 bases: TGTGCCAGCAATCACCGGGGCCAGGAGGCTTTCTTT.

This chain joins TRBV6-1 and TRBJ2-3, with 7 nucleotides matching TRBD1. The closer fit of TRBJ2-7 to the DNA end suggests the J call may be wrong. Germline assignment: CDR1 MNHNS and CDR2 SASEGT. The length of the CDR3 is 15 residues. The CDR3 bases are TGTGCCGGGGGTGAAGGGGGCGGATACACAGATACGCAGTACTTC. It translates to CAGGEGGGYTDTQYF.

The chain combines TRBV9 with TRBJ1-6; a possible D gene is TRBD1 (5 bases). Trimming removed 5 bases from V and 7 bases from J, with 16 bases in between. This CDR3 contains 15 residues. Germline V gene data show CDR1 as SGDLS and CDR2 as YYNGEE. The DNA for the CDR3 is TGTGCCAGCAGTGGGACGTCGGGGGTGAATTCACCCCTCCACTTT. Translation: CASSGTSGVNSPLHF. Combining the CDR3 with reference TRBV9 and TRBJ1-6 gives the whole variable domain DSGVTQTPKHLITATGQRVTLRCSPRSGDLSVYWYQQSLDQGLQFLIQYYNGEERAKGNILERFSAQQFPDLHSELNLSSLELGDSALYFCASSGTSGVNSPLHFGNGTRLTVT.

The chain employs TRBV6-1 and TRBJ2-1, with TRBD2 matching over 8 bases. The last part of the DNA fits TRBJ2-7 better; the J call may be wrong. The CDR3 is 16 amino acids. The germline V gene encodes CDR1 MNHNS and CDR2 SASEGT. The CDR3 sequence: CASSSQEAGAWYEQYF. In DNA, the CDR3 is TGTGCCAGCAGCTCCCAAGAAGCGGGGGCCTGGTACGAGCAGTACTTC.

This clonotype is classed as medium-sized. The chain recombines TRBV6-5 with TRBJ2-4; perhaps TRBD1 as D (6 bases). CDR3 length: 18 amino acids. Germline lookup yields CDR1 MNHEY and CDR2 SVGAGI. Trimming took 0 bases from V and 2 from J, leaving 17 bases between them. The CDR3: CASSYSIQGLSSKNIQYF. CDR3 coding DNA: TGTGCCAGCAGTTACTCGATTCAGGGGCTGTCGTCCAAAAACATTCAGTACTTC.